This T cell receptor (beta chain) was obtained from a study of type 1 and type 2 diabetes patients. PCR was run on genomic DNA. A primer set of 30 forward and 13 reverse primers amplified the CDR3. TCRdb independently ran MiXCR on the multiplex PCR reads; one entry per CDR3 protein. The sample contains approximately 260,000 distinct CDR3 sequences, 40% to 50% of which appear only once. Trimming took 2 bases from V and 4 from J, leaving 14 bases between them. This CDR3 spans 15 amino acids. Germline lookup yields CDR1 ENHRY and CDR2 SYGVKD. Sequencing was carried out using peripheral blood mononuclear cells (PBMCs). The chain uses TRBV10-3 and TRBJ1-2; a weak D match, TRBD1 (6 bases). This receptor was obtained from a young man with type 2 diabetes. CDR3 residues: CAISEGQNTIYGYTF. CDR3 nucleotides: TGTGCCATCAGTGAGGGACAGAATACAATCTATGGCTACACCTTC.